The 29 T cell receptor beta chains presented below share a single source sample, sequenced in a study of technical replicates of blood from a few donors. Generated by immunoSEQ multiplex PCR, the TCRdb table keeps only in-frame clones and is missing some. Of some 50,000 clones listed, 94% were seen once; the top ten hold 0.2% to 0.25%. The sequencing sample was made of T cells isolated from PBMCs. The receptors derive from a human donor in good health.

The J gene is TRBJ2-5, the V gene TRBV5-1; D gene unclear. Germline V gives CDR1 SGHRS, CDR2 YFSETQ. The V end was cut by 4 bases, the J end by 5 bases, with 6 bases between. The CDR3 has 11 residues. In DNA, the CDR3 is TGCGCCAGCAGCGGAGAGGAGACCCAGTACTTC. Translation gives CASSGEETQYF. Full variable domain (missing parts from reference TRBV5-1 and TRBJ2-5): KAGVTQTPRYLIKTRGQQVTLSCSPISGHRSVSWYQQTPGQGLQFLFEYFSETQRNKGNFPGRFSGRQFSNSRSEMNVSTLELGDSALYLCASSGEETQYFGPGTRLLVL.

The rearrangement links TRBV5-4 to TRBJ1-2; no definite D call. The CDR3 contains 15 residues. In germline, CDR1 is SGHNT, CDR2 YYREEE (reference sequence). V lost 5 bases to trimming and J lost 4 bases, with 18 bases between them. The CDR3 DNA sequence: TGTGCCAGCAGGGCCGGGAGGGAACGAGGCTATGGCTACACCTTC. Residues: CASRAGRERGYGYTF.

V is TRBV11-3 and J is TRBJ1-1; D is unresolved. This CDR3 is built from 14 residues. Germline loops: CDR1 SGHNT, CDR2 YENEEA. Trimming took off 1 base at V and 4 bases at J, with 10 bases between the two ends. CDR3 coding DNA: TGTGCCAGCAGCTTAGGGTTCAGTGGCACTGAAGCTTTCTTT. The encoded protein is CASSLGFSGTEAFF.

The V and J genes are TRBV29-1 and TRBJ1-2, with 9 nucleotides matching TRBD1. The CDR3 runs to 15 residues. Germline values: CDR1 SQVTM, CDR2 ANQGSEA. V lost 3 bases to trimming and J lost 0 bases; unmatched junction nucleotides: 5. For the CDR3, the DNA is TGCAGCGTTGAGGTCCGGGACAGGGCTAACTATGGCTACACCTTC. Translated: CSVEVRDRANYGYTF.

The DNA for the CDR3 is TGTGCCAGCAGCCGCGTCTCTCCGAACACTGAAGCTTTCTTT. Translating it yields CASSRVSPNTEAFF. The chain links TRBV11-2 to TRBJ1-1, with D uncertain. This CDR3 contains 14 residues. Germline CDR1 reads SGHAT; CDR2 reads FQNNGV. V lost 5 bases, J lost 1 base, and 11 bases lay in between.

The chain joins TRBV5-4 to TRBJ2-3; 9 bases are shared with TRBD1. V lost 3 bases, J lost 0 bases, and 2 bases stayed unmatched. The CDR3 consists of 15 residues. Germline loops: CDR1 SGHNT, CDR2 YYREEE (reference sequence). Here the CDR3 reads CASSWGQGSTDTQYF. The CDR3 coding sequence is TGTGCCAGCAGCTGGGGACAGGGTAGCACAGATACGCAGTATTTT. Based on the CDR3 plus reference TRBV5-4 and TRBJ2-3, the full variable domain is ETGVTQSPTHLIKTRGQQVTLRCSSQSGHNTVSWYQQALGQGPQFIFQYYREEENGRGNFPPRFSGLQFPNYSSELNVNALELDDSALYLCASSWGQGSTDTQYFGPGTRLTVL.

The CDR3 nucleotides read TGTGCCAGCAGCTTACAAGCTACGCAGTATTTT. Its protein is CASSLQATQYF. This chain connects TRBV7-9 to TRBJ2-3, with D unclear. Germline CDR1 is SEHNR and CDR2 is FQNEAQ (reference sequence). The CDR3 loop spans 11 amino acids. Trimming shortened V by 2 bases and J by 8 bases, and 5 bases separated the two germline ends.

The chain recombines TRBV7-9 with TRBJ2-7; tentatively, D is TRBD2 (6 bases). The ends were cut back, 3 bases at V and 2 bases at J, with 14 bases in the middle. Germline CDR1 reads SEHNR; CDR2 reads FQNEAQ (reference sequence). The CDR3 is 15 residues long. CDR3 loop: CASSFSRDLTYEQYF. The CDR3 region has the DNA TGTGCCAGCAGCTTCAGTCGGGACTTGACCTACGAGCAGTACTTC.

CDR3 sequence: CASSKHSYGYTF. The CDR3, as DNA: TGTGCCAGCAGTAAGCACAGCTATGGCTACACCTTC. The rearrangement joins TRBV6-5 to TRBJ1-2; D gene ambiguous. V was pared by 5 bases and J by 4 bases, with 8 bases between. The CDR3 sequence is 12 residues long. Germline V CDR1 and CDR2: MNHEY, SVGAGI.

The chain links TRBV28 to TRBJ1-5; TRBD1 aligns across 8 bases. The CDR3 covers 17 residues. The V and J ends lost 7 bases and 4 bases, in that order; junction bases with no gene match: 15. The germline CDR1 and CDR2 sequences are MDHEN and SYDVKM. The CDR3 bases are TGTGCCAGCAAGGTGGGTAAGGGACAGGCCCAAAATCAGCCCCAGCATTTT. Translating it yields CASKVGKGQAQNQPQHF.

The rearrangement joins TRBV5-1 to TRBJ1-6; D remains ambiguous. Trimming pared 6 bases from V and 4 bases from J, leaving 11 bases between. Looked up from germline, CDR1 is SGHRS and CDR2 is YFSETQ. The CDR3 length is 14 residues. The CDR3: CASIRELYNSPLHF. The CDR3 DNA reads as TGCGCCAGCATCCGGGAACTTTATAATTCACCCCTCCACTTT.

The chain is built from TRBV7-2 and TRBJ2-7, with TRBD2 matching 12 bases. CDR3 length: 16 amino acids. The germline V gene encodes CDR1 SGHTA and CDR2 FQGNSA. Trimming cost V 1 base and J 4 bases; bases outside gene matches: 5. The CDR3 loop is CASSLGLAGGRYEQYF. CDR3 bases: TGTGCCAGCAGCTTAGGGCTAGCGGGAGGGAGATACGAGCAGTACTTC. Based on the CDR3 plus reference TRBV7-2 and TRBJ2-7, the full variable domain is GAGVSQSPSNKVTEKGKDVELRCDPISGHTALYWYRQSLGQGLEFLIYFQGNSAPDKSGLPSDRFSAERTGGSVSTLTIQRTQQEDSAVYLCASSLGLAGGRYEQYFGPGTRLTVT.

This chain connects TRBV10-3 to TRBJ1-4; 7 nucleotides align to TRBD1. This CDR3 has 14 amino acids. Germline lookup yields CDR1 ENHRY and CDR2 SYGVKD. J lost 8 bases, V lost 3 bases, and 6 bases had no gene match. CDR3 nucleotide sequence: TGTGCCATCAGTGAAAACAGGGGCAGAGAAAAACTGTTTTTT. Translated, it gives CAISENRGREKLFF.

This clone came up once. V and J are TRBV5-5 and TRBJ2-7, with 11 nucleotides matching TRBD2. Trimming cost V 4 bases and J 4 bases; bases outside gene matches: 4. Germline CDR1 is SGHKS and CDR2 is YYEKEE (reference sequence). The CDR3 length is 14 residues. In DNA, the CDR3 is TGTGCCAGCAGCACGGGACTAGCGGTTTACGAGCAGTACTTC. Amino acid sequence: CASSTGLAVYEQYF.

This clone was counted a single time. The chain links TRBV28 to TRBJ2-5; possibly TRBD1 for D (6 bases). CDR1 MDHEN and CDR2 SYDVKM come from the germline V gene. The CDR3 spans 15 residues. Trimming left V 10 bases short and J 2 bases short, with 20 bases between. CDR3 region: CATRRWTDKQETQYF. The CDR3, as DNA: TGTGCCACCAGGCGTTGGACAGATAAACAAGAGACCCAGTACTTC.

The rearrangement links TRBV7-6 to TRBJ2-2; 10 bases are a match to TRBD1. This CDR3 contains 18 residues. The germline CDR1 and CDR2 sequences are SGHVS and FNYEAQ. V lost 3 bases, J lost 4 bases, and 11 bases stayed unmatched. The DNA of the CDR3 is TGTGCCAGCAGCTTGTCCCGGGACAGGGGAACGGGCACCGGGGAGCTGTTTTTT. It encodes CASSLSRDRGTGTGELFF.

The genes are TRBV11-2 and TRBJ2-1, with 7 nucleotides matching TRBD2. V lost 5 bases and J lost 6; bases outside the gene matches: 10. The CDR3 length is 15 residues. CDR1 and CDR2 (germline): SGHAT, FQNNGV. The CDR3 DNA reads as TGTGCCAGCAGCCTTCAAGCGGGAATAAGCAATGAGCAGTTCTTC. Translation gives CASSLQAGISNEQFF.

The chain is built from TRBV11-3 and TRBJ1-6; D not certain. The CDR3 is 13 residues long. Trimming took 7 bases from V and 2 from J, leaving 6 bases between them. Germline V gives CDR1 SGHNT, CDR2 YENEEA. The CDR3 DNA sequence: TGTGCCAGCACCGAGGCCTATAATTCACCCCTCCACTTT. Protein: CASTEAYNSPLHF.

The chain joins TRBV5-1 to TRBJ2-7; D possibly corresponds to TRBD2 (7 bases). The germline CDR1 and CDR2 sequences are SGHRS and YFSETQ. The CDR3 extends over 16 amino acids. Trimming took 4 bases from V and 0 from J, leaving 17 bases between them. The CDR3 sequence is CASSELAGARSYEQYF. In DNA, the CDR3 is TGCGCCAGCAGCGAGCTGGCGGGGGCCCGCTCCTACGAGCAGTACTTC.

The CDR3 DNA is TGTGCCAGCAGTTTGTCTTTTGCGGGCCAGCCCCAGCATTTT. Translated: CASSLSFAGQPQHF. The genes are TRBV28 and TRBJ1-5; no clear D gene. Per germline, CDR1 MDHEN and CDR2 SYDVKM. V lost 3 bases to trimming and J lost 7 bases, with 13 bases between them. The CDR3 has 14 residues.

The chain carries TRBV5-4 and TRBJ2-3; 9 nucleotides match TRBD2. There are 11 residues in the CDR3. CDR1 is SGHNT and CDR2 is YYREEE in the germline V gene (reference sequence). V was clipped by 7 bases and J by 15 bases; unmatched bases: 9. The CDR3 reads CASSSGGPLYF. The CDR3, as DNA: TGTGCCAGCTCGAGCGGGGGGCCCCTTTATTTT.

The rearrangement joins TRBV9 to TRBJ2-3; a possible D gene is TRBD2 (5 bases). Germline V gives CDR1 SGDLS, CDR2 YYNGEE. The CDR3 has 16 residues. Trimming took 0 bases from V and 1 from J, leaving 12 bases between them. For the CDR3, the DNA is TGTGCCAGCAGCGTAGCTCTTATGGAGGGCACAGATACGCAGTATTTT. Its protein product is CASSVALMEGTDTQYF.

This clone was observed a handful of times. The gene calls are TRBV10-3 and TRBJ1-5, with a possible D match to TRBD1 (5 bases). The CDR3 has 14 amino acids. The ends were cut back, 10 bases at V and 0 bases at J, with 13 bases in the middle. Germline V gene sequence: CDR1 ENHRY, CDR2 SYGVKD. The CDR3 is CATQGSNSNQPQHF. DNA of the CDR3: TGTGCCACCCAGGGATCCAATAGCAATCAGCCCCAGCATTTT.

This chain links TRBV29-1 with TRBJ2-7, with 7 positions matching TRBD1. Germline lookup yields CDR1 SQVTM and CDR2 ANQGSEA. V shed 7 bases, J shed 9 bases, and the junction held 12 bases outside the gene matches. CDR3 length equals 12 residues. As DNA, the CDR3 is TGCAGCGCTGTCGGGACAGAGGACAGGCAGTACTTC. Protein product: CSAVGTEDRQYF.

The chain has TRBV5-5 and TRBJ2-7; a weak D match, TRBD2 (5 bases). The V and J ends lost 2 bases and 0 bases respectively, with 9 bases between them. CDR3 size: 14 residues. Germline loops: CDR1 SGHKS, CDR2 YYEKEE (reference sequence). CDR3 DNA sequence: TGTGCCAGCAGCTTCGGGGTAAGCTCCTACGAGCAGTACTTC. Translating it yields CASSFGVSSYEQYF.

The rearrangement links TRBV5-1 to TRBJ2-5; D is undetermined. Germline V gene lookup returns CDR1 SGHRS and CDR2 YFSETQ. This CDR3 has 12 residues. Trimming shortened V by 4 bases and J by 5 bases, and 9 bases separated the two germline ends. This CDR3 reads CASSAEWETQYF. CDR3 nucleotides: TGCGCCAGCAGCGCCGAGTGGGAGACCCAGTACTTC.

The chain uses TRBV9 and TRBJ2-7; D is possibly TRBD1 (6 bases). The V and J ends lost 3 bases and 2 bases respectively, with 9 bases between them. The CDR3 spans 13 residues. Germline loops: CDR1 SGDLS, CDR2 YYNGEE. The CDR3 DNA reads TGTGCCAGCAGCGGGACAGATACCTACGAGCAGTACTTC. Translating gives CASSGTDTYEQYF.

This chain joins TRBV10-1 and TRBJ2-2, with TRBD2 matching 12 bases. CDR3 length: 16 residues. Germline trimming cut 5 bases from V and 3 bases from J; bases unmatched to any gene: 4. CDR1 and CDR2 from the germline V gene are WNHNN and SYGVQD (reference sequence). CDR3 DNA: TGCGCCAGCAGTTTCAGACTAGCGGGAGACACCGGGGAGCTGTTTTTT. Its translation is CASSFRLAGDTGELFF.

V usage is TRBV15 and J usage is TRBJ2-7, with 8 bases identical to TRBD2. CDR1 and CDR2 (germline): LNHNV, YYDKDF (reference sequence). The CDR3 runs 16 residues. Germline trimming cut 1 base from V and 0 bases from J; bases unmatched to any gene: 5. The CDR3 coding sequence is TGTGCCACCAGCAGAGGCGGGGGGTCGAGCTCCTACGAGCAGTACTTC. Protein product: CATSRGGGSSSYEQYF.